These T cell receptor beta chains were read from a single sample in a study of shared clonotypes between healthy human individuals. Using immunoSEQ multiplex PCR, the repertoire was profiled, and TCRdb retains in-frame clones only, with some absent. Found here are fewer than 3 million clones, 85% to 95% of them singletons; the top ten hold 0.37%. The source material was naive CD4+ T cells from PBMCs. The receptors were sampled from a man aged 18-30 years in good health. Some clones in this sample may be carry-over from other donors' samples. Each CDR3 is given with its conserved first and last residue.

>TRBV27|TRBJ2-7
CASSVAGTRAYEQYF
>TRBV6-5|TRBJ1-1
CASSLHPDTNTEAFF
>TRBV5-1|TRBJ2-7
CASSGETGGLGEQYF
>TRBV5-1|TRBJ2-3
CASSPGYEGFRTSTDTQYF
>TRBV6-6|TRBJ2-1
CASTPIRAGEQFF
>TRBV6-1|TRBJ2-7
CASTKTGDYEQYF
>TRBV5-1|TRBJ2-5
CASSFGLGAPQETQYF
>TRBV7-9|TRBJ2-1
CASSLSASGETDDEQFF
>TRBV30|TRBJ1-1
CAWSHDMNTEAFF
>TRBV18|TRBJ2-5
CASSPSTAGWETQYF
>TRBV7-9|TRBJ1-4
CASKGAEKLFF
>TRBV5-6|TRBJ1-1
CASSSSQGPEAFF
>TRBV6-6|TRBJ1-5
CASSYGTGGDQPQHF
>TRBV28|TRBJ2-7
CASSSVGLANYEQYF
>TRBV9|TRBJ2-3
CASSVALAGRDTDTQYF
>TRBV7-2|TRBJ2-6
CASSRLNPGANVLTF
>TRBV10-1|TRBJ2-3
CASSESPSTDTQYF
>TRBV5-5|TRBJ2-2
CASSSIRGGSNTGELFF
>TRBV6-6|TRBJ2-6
CASSFNGASNVLTF
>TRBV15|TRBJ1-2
CATTLGVNYGYTF
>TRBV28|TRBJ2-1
CASSRQDVYNEQFF
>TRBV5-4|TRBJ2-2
CASSLGGGGELFF
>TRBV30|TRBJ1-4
CAWSGLINEKLFF
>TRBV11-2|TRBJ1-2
CASSSYRGRVDGYTF
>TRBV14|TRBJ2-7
CASSQDPFWGTAQALYEQYF
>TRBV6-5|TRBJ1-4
CASSLNRREGEKLFF
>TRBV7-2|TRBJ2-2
CASSLRQGGAGELFF
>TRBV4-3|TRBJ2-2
CASSQERASAQTSNTGELFF
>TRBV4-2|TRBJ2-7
CASSQGWREGSYEQYF
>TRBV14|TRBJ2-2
CASSHGTSRNTGELFF
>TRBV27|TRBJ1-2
CASRPAFRGLNYGYTF
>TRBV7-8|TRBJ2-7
CASSLVLPPGEQYF
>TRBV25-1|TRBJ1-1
CASSEHGTGVRTEAFF
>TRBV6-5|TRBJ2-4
CASRGSGNIQYF
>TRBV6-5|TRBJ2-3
CASSYRTGQVADTQYF
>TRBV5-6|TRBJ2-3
CASSLGGASTDTQYF
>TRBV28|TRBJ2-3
CASSRLAGGSDTQYF
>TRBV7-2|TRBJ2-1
CASSPRQVLTDEQFF
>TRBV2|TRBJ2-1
CASDRDRAPSEQFF
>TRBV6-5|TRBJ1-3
CASSYLGPRGGTIYF
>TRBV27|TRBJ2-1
CASSLPGTGYNEQFF
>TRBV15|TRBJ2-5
CATSRPQGRETQYF